Listed below are T cell receptor beta chains from one sample, sequenced in a study of early T cells in non-severe SARS-CoV-2 infection. TCRdb re-called the 5' RACE reads with MiXCR, one entry per CDR3 protein. Seen here are some 80,000 distinct CDR3 sequences, roughly 10% observed once, and the top ten hold approximately 8%. Sequences were derived from whole blood, sampled at baseline. The receptor source for this set is an adult who was a healthcare worker with PCR-confirmed SARS-CoV-2 infection or an uninfected control (not recorded which). Each CDR3 is given with its conserved first and last residue. Each record gives: V gene, D gene, clone size, J gene, CDR3 DNA, CDR3 protein. The D gene is left open where the match is weak. Clone sizes are given selectively: once, few, many, or a class where the clone is expanded.

TRBV7-9	TRBD2	many	TRBJ2-1	TGTGCCAGCAGCTTAAAAAGCGGGAGTAGGTATATTTCCTACAATGAGCAGTTCTTC	CASSLKSGSRYISYNEQFF
TRBV27	TRBD1	few	TRBJ2-3	TGTGCCAGCAGTCCCCCAGGACAGGGCCCGACAGATACGCAGTATTTT	CASSPPGQGPTDTQYF
TRBV19	NA	few	TRBJ1-5	TGTGCCAGTACCCCGTATAGCAATCAGCCCCAGCATTTT	CASTPYSNQPQHF
TRBV20-1	NA	NA	TRBJ2-3	TGCAGTGCTAGCGGGCGCTGGGATACGCAGTATTTT	CSASGRWDTQYF
TRBV28	NA	few	TRBJ1-5	TGTGCCAGCAGTTTTGACAGCGGAAGACCCACAACCCTTTATGGCAATCAGCCCCAGCATTTT	CASSFDSGRPTTLYGNQPQHF
TRBV12-3/TRBV12-4	NA	NA	TRBJ2-3	TGTGCCAGCAGTTTTGCGAGTCTACCAGACACAGATACGCAGTATTTT	CASSFASLPDTDTQYF
TRBV5-4	NA	few	TRBJ2-1	TGTGCCAGCAGCTTGGAGGGCATCGGGAGCTCCTACAATGAGCAGTTCTTC	CASSLEGIGSSYNEQFF
TRBV20-1	NA	NA	TRBJ2-2	TGCAGTGCTAGGGGCTCCGGCAGGGACGGAACCGGGGAGCTGTTTTTT	CSARGSGRDGTGELFF
TRBV30	NA	NA	TRBJ2-7	TGTGCCTGGAGGACAGGTCCCTACGAGCAGTACTTC	CAWRTGPYEQYF
TRBV5-1	NA	NA	TRBJ2-2	TGCGCCAGCAGCTTGACGCTAGACACCGGGGAGCTGTTTTTT	CASSLTLDTGELFF
TRBV18	TRBD2	few	TRBJ2-7	TGTGCCAGCACGACGGCGGCTAGCGGGCCGAGCTCCTACGAGCAGTACTTC	CASTTAASGPSSYEQYF
TRBV2	TRBD2	NA	TRBJ2-5	TGTGCCAGCGTTGGGCCGGGACTAGCGGGTTCAGAGACCCAGTACTTC	CASVGPGLAGSETQYF
TRBV5-4	NA	NA	TRBJ2-7	TGTGCCAGCAGCGTGCAGGGTCCCTCCTACGAGCAGTACTTC	CASSVQGPSYEQYF
TRBV11-2	TRBD2	NA	TRBJ2-7	TGTGCCAGCAGCTTAGGGCCGGGAGGGTCCTACGAGCAGTACTTC	CASSLGPGGSYEQYF
TRBV14	TRBD2	NA	TRBJ2-7	TGTGCCAGCAGCCAAGAACTAGCGGGACACTCCTACGAGCAGTACTTC	CASSQELAGHSYEQYF
TRBV12-3/TRBV12-4	NA	many	TRBJ1-1	TGTGCCAGCACCTGGGGGCCCACTGAAGCTTTCTTT	CASTWGPTEAFF
TRBV28	TRBD1	many	TRBJ1-2	TGTGCCAGCAGACATGACAGGGCCAACTATGGCTACACCTTC	CASRHDRANYGYTF
TRBV25-1	NA	NA	TRBJ2-7	TGTGCCAGCAGTGACGCGGGCCTGACCTCCTACGAGCAGTACTTC	CASSDAGLTSYEQYF
TRBV7-2	NA	few	TRBJ2-7	TGTGCCAGCAGCTTGAACGACTACGAGCAGTACTTC	CASSLNDYEQYF
TRBV27	NA	NA	TRBJ1-1	TGTGCCAGCAGACTAGGGGCCTCCGGGACTGAAGCTTTCTTT	CASRLGASGTEAFF
TRBV5-5	TRBD1	NA	TRBJ2-5	TGTGCCAGCAGCTACGGGACAGGCTTAGAGGAAGAGACCCAGTACTTC	CASSYGTGLEEETQYF
TRBV19	NA	few	TRBJ2-5	TGTGCCAGTAGTAGCCAGTGGGTACAAGAGACCCAGTACTTC	CASSSQWVQETQYF
TRBV30	NA	NA	TRBJ1-5	TGTGCCTGGAGTCCAGCAGGGCTACCAAATCAGCCCCAGCATTTT	CAWSPAGLPNQPQHF
TRBV6-2/TRBV6-3	TRBD2	many	TRBJ2-1	TGTGCCAGCACCATAGCGGGAGCCTACAATGAGCAGTTCTTC	CASTIAGAYNEQFF
TRBV12-3/TRBV12-4	TRBD1	NA	TRBJ1-1	TGTGCCAGCAGGAGGACAGGGCCGTACTATTTT	CASRRTGPYYF
TRBV16	NA	NA	TRBJ2-1	TGTGCCAGCAGCTCTCGAGCTGAGCAGTTCTTC	CASSSRAEQFF